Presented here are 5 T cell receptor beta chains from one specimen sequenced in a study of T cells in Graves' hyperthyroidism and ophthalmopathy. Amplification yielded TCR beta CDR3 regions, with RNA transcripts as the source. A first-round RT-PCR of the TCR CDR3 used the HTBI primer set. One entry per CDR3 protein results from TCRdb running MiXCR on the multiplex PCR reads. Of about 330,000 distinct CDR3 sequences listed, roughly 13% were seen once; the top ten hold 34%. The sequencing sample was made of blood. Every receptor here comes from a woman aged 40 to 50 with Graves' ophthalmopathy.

CDR3 loop: CASSLRGGVSYNEQFF. The CDR3 bases are TGTGCCAGCAGTTTACGTGGGGGGGTCTCCTACAATGAGCAGTTCTTC. The chain couples TRBV12-3 or TRBV12-4 to TRBJ2-1, with TRBD2 matching 7 bases. V trimming: 2 bases; J trimming: 0 bases; junction bases outside the gene matches: 4. The CDR3 is made up of 16 amino acids.

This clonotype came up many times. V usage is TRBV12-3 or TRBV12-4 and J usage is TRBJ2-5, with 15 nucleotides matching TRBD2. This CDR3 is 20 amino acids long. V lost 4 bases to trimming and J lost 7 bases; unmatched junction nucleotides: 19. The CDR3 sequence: CASSSLGASGTSGRIGTQYF. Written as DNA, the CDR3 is TGTGCCAGCAGTTCCCTCGGAGCTTCCGGGACTAGCGGGAGGATTGGGACCCAGTACTTC.

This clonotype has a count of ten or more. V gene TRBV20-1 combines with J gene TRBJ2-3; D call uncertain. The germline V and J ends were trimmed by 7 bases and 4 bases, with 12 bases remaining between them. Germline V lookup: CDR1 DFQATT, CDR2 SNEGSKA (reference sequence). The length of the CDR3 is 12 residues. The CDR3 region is CSGPPGADTQYF. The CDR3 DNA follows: TGCAGTGGGCCCCCGGGCGCAGATACGCAGTATTTT.

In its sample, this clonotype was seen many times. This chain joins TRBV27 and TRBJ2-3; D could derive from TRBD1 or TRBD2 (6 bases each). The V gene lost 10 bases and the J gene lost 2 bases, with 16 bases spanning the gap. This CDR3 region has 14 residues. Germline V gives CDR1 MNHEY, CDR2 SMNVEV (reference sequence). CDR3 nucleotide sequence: TGTGCCACCTATGGGGGGCTCCACACAGATACGCAGTATTTT. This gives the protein CATYGGLHTDTQYF.

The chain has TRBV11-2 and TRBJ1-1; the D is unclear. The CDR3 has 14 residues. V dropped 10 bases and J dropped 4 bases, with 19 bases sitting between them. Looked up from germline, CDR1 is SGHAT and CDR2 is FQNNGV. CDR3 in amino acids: CATLPLWKGTEAFF. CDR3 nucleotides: TGTGCCACCTTGCCTCTATGGAAGGGCACTGAAGCTTTCTTT.